This T cell receptor (beta chain) is drawn from a study of regulatory T cells in long-lasting Graves disease. Time point noted: persistent/refractory GD, antithyroid drugs over 5 years with positive TRAb. PBMC RNA served as the TCR library source. Findings of the study overall: Persistent Graves' patients had lower TCR diversity than newly diagnosed ones. TRBV28, TRBJ1-2 and TRBJ2-5 were favored in persistent disease.

Turning to this clonotype: Antigen: not known.

The length of the CDR3 is 15 residues. Trimming removed 2 bases from V and 7 bases from J; junction bases left unmatched: 8. Germline V gives CDR1 KGHSH, CDR2 LQKENI. Researchers made TCR beta libraries by using iRepertoire HTBI primers and running Arm-PCR on CDR3 regions. A single record per CDR3 protein comes from TCRdb applying MiXCR to the multiplex PCR reads. The sample yields around 500,000 distinct CDR3 sequences, less than 25% seen once. This sequence joins TRBV18 and TRBJ2-7, with 10 bases that match TRBD2. The clonotype originates from a female donor with Graves disease. The sample in question was peripheral blood mononuclear cells (PBMCs), obtained when the disease was refractory, from a patient treated with antithyroid drugs. The CDR3 protein is CASSPTLAGDREQYF. The CDR3 bases are TGTGCCAGCTCACCAACCCTAGCGGGAGACCGGGAGCAGTACTTC.